Shown below are 7 T cell receptor beta chains from a single sample sequenced in a study of T cell responses to AZD1222 COVID-19 vaccine. The table came from immunoSEQ multiplex PCR; TCRdb's copy has only in-frame clones and leaves some out. Here the sample spans 100,000 or so clones, 85% to 90% being singletons. The material sequenced was peripheral blood, taken on day 0 of AZD1222 vaccination. The receptor source for this set is an adult in good health.

V is TRBV11-3 and J is TRBJ1-6; D is unclear. The CDR3 totals 13 residues. Between the trimmed V and J ends, which lost 8 bases and 10 bases, there was a span of 15 bases. Germline loops: CDR1 SGHNT, CDR2 YENEEA. The CDR3 region is CASGEGFGSPLHF. For the CDR3, the DNA is TGTGCCAGCGGCGAGGGCTTTGGGTCACCCCTCCACTTT.

This rearrangement joins TRBV5-6 to TRBJ1-4; 8 bases match TRBD1. Germline V CDR1 and CDR2: SGHDT, YYEEEE. The CDR3 is 15 residues long. The ends lost 2 bases at V and 10 bases at J; junction bases unmatched: 10. The CDR3 here is CASSLLGQGQGKLFF. The CDR3 nucleotides read TGTGCCAGCAGCTTACTAGGACAGGGCCAGGGAAAACTGTTTTTT.

This rearrangement joins TRBV28 to TRBJ1-5; D unclear. This CDR3 region has 16 residues. Germline CDR1 is MDHEN and CDR2 is SYDVKM. V was trimmed by 6 bases and J by 0 bases, leaving 15 bases between them. This CDR3 is CASSGPTGYSNQPQHF. CDR3 nucleotides: TGTGCCAGCAGCGGCCCGACGGGCTATAGCAATCAGCCCCAGCATTTT. Together with reference TRBV28 and TRBJ1-5, the CDR3 gives the full variable domain: DVKVTQSSRYLVKRTGEKVFLECVQDMDHENMFWYRQDPGLGLRLIYFSYDVKMKEKGDIPEGYSVSREKKERFSLILESASTNQTSMYLCASSGPTGYSNQPQHFGDGTRLSIL.

The chain is built from TRBV7-2 and TRBJ2-5, with 7 nucleotides matching TRBD2. V lost 5 bases and J lost 2; bases outside the gene matches: 5. The length of the CDR3 is 14 residues. Germline values: CDR1 SGHTA, CDR2 FQGNSA. DNA for the CDR3: TGTGCCAGCAGCCGGACTAGGGCTCAAGAGACCCAGTACTTC. This encodes CASSRTRAQETQYF.

Only one count was recorded for this clone. The rearrangement uses TRBV3-1 (or the pseudogene TRBV3-2) and TRBJ2-7, with D perhaps matching TRBD1 (6 bases). Trimming left V 1 base short and J 2 bases short, with 6 bases between. Per the germline V gene, CDR1 is LGHDT and CDR2 is YNNKEL (reference sequence). CDR3 length equals 13 residues. CDR3 sequence reads: CASSQGQAYEQYF. CDR3 nucleotides: TGTGCCAGCAGCCAAGGACAGGCCTACGAGCAGTACTTC.

This rearrangement joins TRBV19 to TRBJ1-4, with D possibly matching TRBD1 (6 bases). This CDR3 has 15 amino acids. Trimming stripped 7 bases from V and 0 bases from J, with 12 bases between. The germline V gene encodes CDR1 LNHDA and CDR2 SQIVND (reference sequence). CDR3 loop: CASKQGGATNEKLFF. DNA for the CDR3: TGTGCCAGTAAACAGGGAGGGGCAACTAATGAAAAACTGTTTTTT. Full variable domain (outside the CDR3, taken from reference TRBV19 and TRBJ1-4): DGGITQSPKYLFRKEGQNVTLSCEQNLNHDAMYWYRQDPGQGLRLIYYSQIVNDFQKGDIAEGYSVSREKKESFPLTVTSAQKNPTAFYLCASKQGGATNEKLFFGSGTQLSVL.

The gene calls are TRBV10-2 and TRBJ2-2, with TRBD2 matching 7 bases. V gave up 4 bases and J gave up 5 bases; unmatched junction bases: 1. Germline CDR1 reads WSHSY; CDR2 reads SAAADI. This CDR3 region has 13 residues. The CDR3 sequence is CASSGTRTGELFF. CDR3 bases: TGCGCCAGCAGTGGGACTAGAACCGGGGAGCTGTTTTTT.